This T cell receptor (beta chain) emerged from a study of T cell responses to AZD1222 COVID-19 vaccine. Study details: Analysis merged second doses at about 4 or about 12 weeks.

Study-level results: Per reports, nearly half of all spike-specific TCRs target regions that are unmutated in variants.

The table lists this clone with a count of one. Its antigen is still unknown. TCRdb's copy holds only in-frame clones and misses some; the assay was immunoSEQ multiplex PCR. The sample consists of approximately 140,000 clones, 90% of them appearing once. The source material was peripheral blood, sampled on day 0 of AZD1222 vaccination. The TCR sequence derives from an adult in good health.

CDR3 region: CASSARDLGSYNSPLHF. The CDR3 DNA follows: TGTGCCAGCTCAGCGAGGGACCTCGGATCCTATAATTCACCCCTCCACTTT. The J gene is TRBJ1-6, the V gene TRBV18, with a weak D call TRBD1 (5 bases). V gave up 5 bases and J gave up 1 base, with 15 bases separating them. The CDR3 length is 17 residues. CDR1 and CDR2 (germline): KGHSH, LQKENI.